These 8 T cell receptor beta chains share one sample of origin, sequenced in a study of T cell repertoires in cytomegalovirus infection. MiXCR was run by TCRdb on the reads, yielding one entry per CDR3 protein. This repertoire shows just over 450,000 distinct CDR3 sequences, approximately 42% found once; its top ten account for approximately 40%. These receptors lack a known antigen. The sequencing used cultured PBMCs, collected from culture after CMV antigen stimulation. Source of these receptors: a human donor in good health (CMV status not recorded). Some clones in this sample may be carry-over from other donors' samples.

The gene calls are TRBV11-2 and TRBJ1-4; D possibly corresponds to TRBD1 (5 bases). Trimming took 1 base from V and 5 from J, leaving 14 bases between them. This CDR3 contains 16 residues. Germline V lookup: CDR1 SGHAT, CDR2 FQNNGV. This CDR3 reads CASSLGYGTVNEKLFF. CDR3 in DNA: TGTGCCAGCAGCTTAGGCTACGGGACGGTAAATGAAAAACTGTTTTTT.

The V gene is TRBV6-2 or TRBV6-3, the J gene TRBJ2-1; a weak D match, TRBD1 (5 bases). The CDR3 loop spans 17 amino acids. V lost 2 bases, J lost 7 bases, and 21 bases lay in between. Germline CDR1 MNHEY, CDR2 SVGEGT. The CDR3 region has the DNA TGTGCCAGCAGTTACACAAAAGGGGTACTCCTCAGGAATGAGCAGTTCTTC. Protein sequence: CASSYTKGVLLRNEQFF.

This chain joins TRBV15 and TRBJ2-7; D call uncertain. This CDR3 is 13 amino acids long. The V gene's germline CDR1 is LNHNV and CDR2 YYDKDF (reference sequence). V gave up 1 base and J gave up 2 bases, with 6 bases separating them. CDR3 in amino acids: CATSRGYTYEQYF. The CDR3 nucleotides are TGTGCCACCAGCAGAGGGTACACCTACGAGCAGTACTTC.

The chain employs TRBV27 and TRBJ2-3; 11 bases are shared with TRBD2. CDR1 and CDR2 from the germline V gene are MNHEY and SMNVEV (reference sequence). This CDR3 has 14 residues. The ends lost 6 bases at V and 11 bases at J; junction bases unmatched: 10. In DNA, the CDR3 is TGTGCCAGCAGCCATTTTCTAGCGGGGGGTATGCAGTATTTT. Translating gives CASSHFLAGGMQYF.

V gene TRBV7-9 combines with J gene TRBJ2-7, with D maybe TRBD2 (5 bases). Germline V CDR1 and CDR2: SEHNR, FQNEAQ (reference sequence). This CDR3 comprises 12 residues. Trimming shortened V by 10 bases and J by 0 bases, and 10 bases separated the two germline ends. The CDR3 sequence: CATDSDSYEQYF. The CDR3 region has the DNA TGTGCCACGGACTCGGACTCCTACGAGCAGTACTTC.

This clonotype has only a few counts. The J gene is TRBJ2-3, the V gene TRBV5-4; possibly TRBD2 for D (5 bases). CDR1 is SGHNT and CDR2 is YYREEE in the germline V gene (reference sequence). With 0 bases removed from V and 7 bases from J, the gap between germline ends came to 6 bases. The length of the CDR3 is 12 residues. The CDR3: CASSLGENTQYF. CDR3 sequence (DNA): TGTGCCAGCAGCTTGGGGGAGAATACGCAGTATTTT.

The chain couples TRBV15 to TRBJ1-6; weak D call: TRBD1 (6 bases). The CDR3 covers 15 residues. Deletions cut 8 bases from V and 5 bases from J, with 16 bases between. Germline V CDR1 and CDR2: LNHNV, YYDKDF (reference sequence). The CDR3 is CATGLTGADNSPLHF. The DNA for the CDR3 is TGTGCCACCGGATTGACAGGTGCAGATAATTCACCCCTCCACTTT.

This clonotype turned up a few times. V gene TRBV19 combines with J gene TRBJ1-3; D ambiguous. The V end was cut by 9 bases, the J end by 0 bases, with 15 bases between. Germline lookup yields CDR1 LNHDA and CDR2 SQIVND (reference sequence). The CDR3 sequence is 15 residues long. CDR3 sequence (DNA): TGTGCCAGCCGTAATCGAGGCCTCTCTGGAAACACCATATATTTT. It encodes CASRNRGLSGNTIYF.